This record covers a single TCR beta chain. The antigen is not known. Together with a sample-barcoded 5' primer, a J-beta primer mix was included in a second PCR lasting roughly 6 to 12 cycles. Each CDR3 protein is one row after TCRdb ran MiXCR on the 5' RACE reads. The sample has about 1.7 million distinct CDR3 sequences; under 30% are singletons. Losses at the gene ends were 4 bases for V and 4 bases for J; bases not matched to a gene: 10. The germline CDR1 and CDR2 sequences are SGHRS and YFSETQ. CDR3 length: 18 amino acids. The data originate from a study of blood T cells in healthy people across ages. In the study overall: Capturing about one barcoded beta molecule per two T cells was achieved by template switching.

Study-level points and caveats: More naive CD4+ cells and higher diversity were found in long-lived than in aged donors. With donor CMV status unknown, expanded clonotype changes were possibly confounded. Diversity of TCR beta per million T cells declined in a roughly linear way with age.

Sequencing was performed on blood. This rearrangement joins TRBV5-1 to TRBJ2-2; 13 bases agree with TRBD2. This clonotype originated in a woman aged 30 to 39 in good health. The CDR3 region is CASSLRTSGSGTTGELFF. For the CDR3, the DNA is TGCGCCAGCAGCCTCCGGACTAGCGGGAGTGGGACCACCGGGGAGCTGTTTTTT.